The clone carrying this TCR beta chain was picked up a small number of times. This specimen belongs to a study of T-cell memory formation after mild COVID-19. TCRdb processed the 5' RACE reads anew with MiXCR; each CDR3 protein has one entry. The repertoire consists of about 170,000 distinct CDR3 sequences, with roughly 13% occurring once and the leading ten covering approximately 3.4%. The sample comprised PBMCs or a T cell subset sorted from them (not recorded which). The TCR was taken from a man between 18 and 29 years old who had mild COVID-19 (a few samples of this study predate the infection). Cell type and time point are not known.

The CDR3 reads CATSDLPGTSNTGELFF. The CDR3 DNA sequence: TGTGCCACCAGTGATTTACCCGGGACTTCGAACACCGGGGAGCTGTTTTTT. J is TRBJ2-2 and V is TRBV24-1, with D possibly matching TRBD2 (6 bases). V was trimmed by 1 base and J by 0 bases, leaving 11 bases between them. The CDR3 has 17 residues. CDR1 is KGHDR and CDR2 is SFDVKD in the germline V gene.